This T cell receptor beta chain came from a study of CD8+ T cells in alopecia areata. Treatment denoted: oral pan-JAK inhibitor, 5-10 mg twice daily. In the case of this clone: What it binds is unknown.

Study-wide findings and caveats: Possibly because of HLA-related factors, TCR sharing was less clear across patients than in mice.

cDNA serving as the sequencing template came from extracted, reverse transcribed RNA. Here immunoSEQ multiplex PCR was the method, and the copy in TCRdb shows in-frame clones only, minus some. The data hold about 180,000 clones, with 53% observed a single time. Sequencing used CD8+ T cells sorted from blood, obtained at week 24, from a patient treated with tofacitinib. The sequence was obtained from a human donor with alopecia areata.

The chain's CDR3 is CASSTRQGRENGYTF. The DNA for the CDR3 is TGTGCCAGCAGCACCAGACAGGGAAGGGAAAATGGCTACACCTTC. V gene TRBV9 combines with J gene TRBJ1-2, with TRBD1 identical over 7 bases. Germline V gives CDR1 SGDLS, CDR2 YYNGEE. The CDR3 is 15 residues long. Trimming removed 4 bases from V and 6 bases from J; junction bases left unmatched: 12. Drawing the rest from reference TRBV9 and TRBJ1-2, the complete variable domain is DSGVTQTPKHLITATGQRVTLRCSPRSGDLSVYWYQQSLDQGLQFLIQYYNGEERAKGNILERFSAQQFPDLHSELNLSSLELGDSALYFCASSTRQGRENGYTFGSGTRLTVV.